The entry below describes one T cell receptor beta chain. Antigen specificity is unknown. Trimming took 1 base from V and 3 from J; bases not matched to a gene: 4. CDR1 and CDR2 (germline): LGHDT, YNNKEL (reference sequence). There are 16 residues in the CDR3. This record comes from a study of T cell responses to AZD1222 COVID-19 vaccine. Study-wide findings and caveats: Of the AZD1222 recipients, only five or six were seropositive at baseline. Most donors were white British, females outnumbered males, and clonal diversity was possibly underestimated. Unmutated variant regions reportedly attract nearly half of all spike-specific TCRs. Scientists sampled the repertoires only once the peak T cell response had passed.

Assay used: immunoSEQ multiplex PCR; TCRdb lists only in-frame clones, some missing. The sample yields more than 85,000 clones, around 85% seen once. The chain uses TRBV3-1 (or the pseudogene TRBV3-2) and TRBJ2-1, with 9 bases that match TRBD2. Material: peripheral blood, obtained 28 days after the second AZD1222 dose. The receptor comes from an adult who received the AZD1222 COVID-19 vaccine. The CDR3 protein is CASSQVWRGGYNEQFF. DNA for the CDR3: TGTGCCAGCAGCCAAGTGTGGCGGGGGGGCTACAATGAGCAGTTCTTC.